Listed here are 26 T cell receptor beta chains from one sample, sequenced in a study of graft-versus-host responses after intestinal transplantation. These receptors have no identified antigens. TCRdb's table, derived via immunoSEQ multiplex PCR, lists solely in-frame clones and lacks some. The data contain tens of thousands of clones, roughly 96% of them singletons. Material: unstimulated CD8+ T cells sorted from spleen or lymph node cells, obtained before transplant. The receptors stem from a human donor who was the organ donor for an intestinal transplant.

The chain joins TRBV23-1 to TRBJ1-5, with 10 bases lining up with TRBD1. TRBV23-1 is identified as an open reading frame with a role that is uncertain. Trimming took 6 bases from V and 9 from J; bases not matched to a gene: 8. The CDR3 has 14 amino acids. The CDR3 loop reads CASSPGTGARPQHF. In DNA form, the CDR3 reads TGCGCCAGCAGCCCCGGGACAGGGGCCCGGCCCCAGCATTTT.

The chain recombines TRBV7-6 with TRBJ2-1, with 9 bases identical to TRBD2. V dropped 4 bases and J dropped 6; count of bases not matched to a gene: 7. CDR3 length equals 15 residues. Germline-derived CDR1 and CDR2 are SGHVS and FNYEAQ. CDR3 sequence: CASSYQAGGINEQFF. In DNA, the CDR3 is TGTGCCAGCAGCTATCAAGCGGGGGGTATCAATGAGCAGTTCTTC.

The chain couples TRBV6-5 to TRBJ1-1; perhaps TRBD1 as D (6 bases). The V end lost 3 bases, the J end lost 8 bases, and 7 bases lay between the germline ends. The germline V gene has CDR1 MNHEY and CDR2 SVGAGI. The CDR3 has 11 residues. CDR3 sequence reads: CASSYGGEAFF. The CDR3 DNA sequence: TGTGCCAGCAGTTATGGGGGCGAAGCTTTCTTT.

The V gene is TRBV7-9, the J gene TRBJ1-1; the D is unclear. Germline loops: CDR1 SEHNR, CDR2 FQNEAQ (reference sequence). This CDR3 spans 12 amino acids. V was trimmed by 7 bases and J by 1 base, leaving 7 bases between them. The CDR3 nucleotides read TGTGCCAGCAATGACCCGAACACTGAAGCTTTCTTT. Translation: CASNDPNTEAFF.

J is TRBJ2-7 and V is TRBV4-3; 8 positions agree with TRBD2. Germline V gene lookup returns CDR1 LGHNA and CDR2 YSLEER. The trim removed 1 base at V and 1 base at J, leaving 6 bases unmatched. The CDR3 spans 16 residues. DNA for the CDR3: TGCGCCAGCAGCCAAGGATCGGGGGGGCCGTCCTACGAGCAGTACTTC. Translation gives CASSQGSGGPSYEQYF.

This chain joins TRBV9 and TRBJ2-7; either TRBD1 or TRBD2 may supply D (5 bases each). The germline V gene encodes CDR1 SGDLS and CDR2 YYNGEE. Trimming cost V 4 bases and J 5 bases, with 13 bases left between them. The CDR3 sequence is 13 residues long. This CDR3 reads CASSRGDSHEQYF. CDR3 bases: TGTGCCAGCAGCCGGGGAGACAGTCACGAGCAGTACTTC.

The chain recombines TRBV11-1 with TRBJ2-2; 7 nucleotides match TRBD1. This CDR3 comprises 15 residues. With V trimmed by 5 bases and J by 5 bases, 8 bases remained unmatched. CDR1 SGHAT and CDR2 FQDESV come from the germline V gene (reference sequence). This chain's CDR3 is CASSGEGAVTGELFF. The DNA for the CDR3 is TGTGCCAGCAGCGGTGAGGGGGCAGTGACCGGGGAGCTGTTTTTT.

In regard to this clone: One end of the junction varies from germline; a read error may be responsible. The same CDR3 arises from other DNA sequences in this sample as well. The chain is built from TRBV13 and TRBJ2-1; 7 bases align to TRBD1. The CDR3 runs 16 residues. In germline, CDR1 is PRHDT, CDR2 FYEKMQ (reference sequence). The CDR3: CASSLPHPDQGDEQFF. CDR3 bases: TGTGCCAGCAGCTTACCACATCCCGATCAGGGGGATGAGCAATTCTTC.

The V and J genes are TRBV7-8 and TRBJ2-5; 15 bases are a match to TRBD2. The CDR3 sequence is 17 residues long. With V trimmed by 1 base and J by 2 bases, 2 bases remained unmatched. CDR1 SGHVS and CDR2 FQNEAQ come from the germline V gene. DNA of the CDR3: TGTGCCAGCAGCTTAGACGGACTAGCGGGGGGGCAAGAGACCCAGTACTTC. Translating gives CASSLDGLAGGQETQYF.

The CDR3, as DNA: TGTGCCAGCAGTTACTTAGCGGGGTCCCTCACAGATACGCAGTATTTT. Its translation: CASSYLAGSLTDTQYF. The chain is built from TRBV9 and TRBJ2-3; TRBD2 aligns across 8 bases. Germline V gene sequence: CDR1 SGDLS, CDR2 YYNGEE. Unmatched junction bases numbered 10, after V lost 5 bases and J lost 2 bases. The CDR3 has 16 residues.

This clone was observed once. V usage is TRBV5-6 and J usage is TRBJ1-6; D might be TRBD1 (6 bases). V lost 7 bases and J 9 bases, leaving 11 bases between the germline ends. The CDR3 consists of 12 residues. The germline V gene has CDR1 SGHDT and CDR2 YYEEEE. This CDR3 reads CASQGNGSPLHF. CDR3 bases: TGTGCCAGCCAGGGGAATGGTTCACCCCTCCACTTT.

The CDR3 loop is CASSLTGVEQYF. CDR3 nucleotide sequence: TGCGCCAGCAGCCTAACAGGGGTCGAGCAGTACTTC. The genes are TRBV4-1 and TRBJ2-7; 7 nucleotides agree with TRBD1. Germline CDR1 is MGHRA and CDR2 is YSYEKL. The CDR3 extends over 12 amino acids. Unmatched junction bases numbered 3, after V lost 4 bases and J lost 6 bases.

This chain's CDR3 is CASSPGTDYEQYF. Here the CDR3 DNA reads TGTGCCAGCAGTCCGGGGACAGATTACGAGCAGTACTTC. This chain uses TRBV27 with TRBJ2-7; TRBD1 matches 7 bases. Losses at the gene ends were 5 bases for V and 4 bases for J; bases not matched to a gene: 5. The CDR3 runs to 13 residues. Germline CDR1 and CDR2: MNHEY and SMNVEV (reference sequence).

The V call is TRBV6-1, the J call TRBJ2-2; D is possibly TRBD2 (6 bases). CDR3 length: 15 amino acids. Trimming left V 6 bases short and J 7 bases short, with 18 bases between. Germline V gene data show CDR1 as MNHNS and CDR2 as SASEGT. The CDR3 DNA reads as TGTGCCAGCAGCCCATCGGACTATCCTGGCGGGGAGCTGTTTTTT. Translating gives CASSPSDYPGGELFF.

The genes are TRBV4-3 and TRBJ1-6, with D unclear. Trimming removed 0 bases at V and 3 bases at J, with 12 bases between. Germline V gene data show CDR1 as LGHNA and CDR2 as YSLEER. The CDR3 spans 17 residues. In DNA, the CDR3 is TGCGCCAGCAGCCAAGATAGTGAGGATCTCTATAATTCACCCCTCCACTTT. This translates into CASSQDSEDLYNSPLHF.

The gene calls are TRBV6-5 and TRBJ1-2; no clear D gene. Looked up from germline, CDR1 is MNHEY and CDR2 is SVGAGI. Deletions cut 6 bases from V and 4 bases from J, with 15 bases between. The CDR3 is made up of 14 amino acids. The CDR3: CASSPMEVRYGYTF. In nucleotides, the CDR3 is TGTGCCAGCAGCCCTATGGAGGTGCGCTATGGCTACACCTTC.

The rearrangement joins TRBV2 to TRBJ2-5; a weak D match, TRBD1 (6 bases). Gene TRBJ2-7 matches the end of the DNA better, so the J call may be wrong. The CDR3 extends over 13 amino acids. From germline, CDR1 is SNHLY and CDR2 FYNNEI. The DNA for the CDR3 is TGTGCCAACAGGCAGGGGCTTAGGTACGAGCAGTACTTC. This sequence encodes CANRQGLRYEQYF.

The chain uses TRBV7-9 and TRBJ1-1; D is unresolved. The V end lost 2 bases, the J end lost 1 base, and 5 bases lay between the germline ends. CDR1 is SEHNR and CDR2 is FQNEAQ in the germline V gene (reference sequence). This CDR3 has 13 residues. This CDR3 is CASSLSRNTEAFF. CDR3 nucleotide sequence: TGTGCCAGCAGCTTAAGTCGGAACACTGAAGCTTTCTTT.

The J gene is TRBJ2-5, the V gene TRBV19; TRBD1 is a possible D gene (6 bases). The J call may not be correct, given that the DNA end is closer to TRBJ2-7. From germline, CDR1 is LNHDA and CDR2 SQIVND (reference sequence). The CDR3 has 14 residues. The CDR3 reads CASSGAGAAYEQYF. The CDR3 region has the DNA TGTGCCAGCAGTGGGGCAGGGGCTGCCTACGAGCAGTACTTC.

The chain joins TRBV10-2 to TRBJ2-7; unclear D gene. The germline V gene encodes CDR1 WSHSY and CDR2 SAAADI. The CDR3 sequence is 11 residues long. V was clipped by 2 bases and J by 6 bases, with 5 bases between them. This CDR3 reads CASSEVPEQYF. The CDR3, as DNA: TGCGCCAGCAGTGAGGTACCCGAGCAGTACTTC.

V usage is TRBV30 and J usage is TRBJ2-7, with a weak D call TRBD2 (6 bases). The CDR3 runs to 14 residues. CDR1 is GTSNPN and CDR2 is SVGIG in the germline V gene (reference sequence). Trimming took 4 bases from V and 0 from J, leaving 13 bases between them. The CDR3 nucleotides read TGTGCCTGGACCTCTGGGACTCTCTCCTACGAGCAGTACTTC. Translation: CAWTSGTLSYEQYF.

In DNA, the CDR3 is TGCGCCAGCAGCCCCTCAGCGGGCGTCACCTACAATGAGCAGTTCTTC. It encodes CASSPSAGVTYNEQFF. The V gene is TRBV5-1, the J gene TRBJ2-1, with a tentative D call TRBD2 (6 bases). The CDR3 spans 16 residues. V lost 4 bases and J 2 bases, leaving 16 bases between the germline ends. Germline values: CDR1 SGHRS, CDR2 YFSETQ.

This rearrangement joins TRBV11-3 to TRBJ2-3; D not certain. V lost 2 bases and J 0 bases, leaving 15 bases between the germline ends. This CDR3 spans 17 amino acids. Per germline, CDR1 SGHNT and CDR2 YENEEA. The CDR3 reads CASSLSIGPLSTDTQYF. CDR3 nucleotide sequence: TGTGCCAGCAGCTTATCTATAGGCCCCCTAAGCACAGATACGCAGTATTTT.

J is TRBJ1-2 and V is TRBV5-4; no firm D call. Germline-derived CDR1 and CDR2 are SGHNT and YYREEE (reference sequence). Trimming removed 1 base at V and 0 bases at J, with 13 bases between. The CDR3 covers 16 residues. CDR3 loop: CASSLRALIPNYGYTF. The CDR3 bases are TGTGCCAGCAGCTTGCGGGCACTTATACCTAACTATGGCTACACCTTC.

The chain joins TRBV5-4 to TRBJ1-6; 8 bases agree with TRBD1. The length of the CDR3 is 17 residues. V shed 0 bases, J shed 9 bases, and the junction held 11 bases outside the gene matches. Germline V gives CDR1 SGHNT, CDR2 YYREEE (reference sequence). This CDR3 reads CASSLGSGGFNVSPLHF. The CDR3 nucleotides read TGTGCCAGCAGCTTGGGTTCAGGGGGCTTCAATGTTTCACCCCTCCACTTT.

The chain joins TRBV21-1 to TRBJ1-1. TRBV21-1 is marked as a pseudogene. The CDR3 sequence is 16 residues long. CDR3 DNA: TGTGCCAGCAGCAAGCGGGACACCTTACGGGGGACTGAAGCTTTCTTT. Amino acids: CASSKRDTLRGTEAFF.